The rows below give T cell receptor beta chains drawn from one sample of a study of identical twins. From the 5' RACE reads, TCRdb called clonotypes with MiXCR, one entry per CDR3 protein. Of about 250,000 distinct CDR3 sequences in the sample, about 8.5% are singletons; the top ten hold approximately 3%. These sequences were also reported in another study, on yellow fever vaccine responses in identical twins.

The specimen sequenced was CD8+ T cells sorted from blood. Receptors were obtained from a woman aged 18-30 years in good health. The CDR3 runs from the conserved cysteine through the conserved F or W.

TRBV4-3	15	TRBJ2-2	CASSQDFKGTGELFF
TRBV11-2	11	TRBJ2-3	CASRQEDTQYF
TRBV29-1	12	TRBJ1-2	CSVVGTDYGYTF
TRBV6-5	17	TRBJ2-1	CASSYVLAGGSYNEQFF
TRBV21-1	17	TRBJ2-7	CASSKPRRDKGYYEQYF
TRBV11-2	15	TRBJ2-1	CASSLGGGIYNEQFF
TRBV7-2	14	TRBJ2-7	CASSLAPSSYEQYF
TRBV28	17	TRBJ2-7	CASSLGFPEPGFYEQYF
TRBV6-5	13	TRBJ2-7	CASSWGRTYEQYF
TRBV12-3/TRBV12-4	13	TRBJ2-3	CASSFFESDTQYF
TRBV20-1	15	TRBJ2-7	CSAPAGGASWDEQYF
TRBV29-1	17	TRBJ2-5	CSVEVWNRDLAQETQYF
TRBV5-1	13	TRBJ2-1	CASGFLQNNEQFF
TRBV5-1	16	TRBJ2-7	CASSLVPAGLGYEQYF
TRBV3-1	18	TRBJ2-1	CASSQENERTARSNEQFF
TRBV27	14	TRBJ2-7	CASSPDRVTYEQYF
TRBV20-1	18	TRBJ2-7	CSARKDIGTSGSSYEQYF
TRBV27	14	TRBJ2-7	CASSLAGPYYEQYF